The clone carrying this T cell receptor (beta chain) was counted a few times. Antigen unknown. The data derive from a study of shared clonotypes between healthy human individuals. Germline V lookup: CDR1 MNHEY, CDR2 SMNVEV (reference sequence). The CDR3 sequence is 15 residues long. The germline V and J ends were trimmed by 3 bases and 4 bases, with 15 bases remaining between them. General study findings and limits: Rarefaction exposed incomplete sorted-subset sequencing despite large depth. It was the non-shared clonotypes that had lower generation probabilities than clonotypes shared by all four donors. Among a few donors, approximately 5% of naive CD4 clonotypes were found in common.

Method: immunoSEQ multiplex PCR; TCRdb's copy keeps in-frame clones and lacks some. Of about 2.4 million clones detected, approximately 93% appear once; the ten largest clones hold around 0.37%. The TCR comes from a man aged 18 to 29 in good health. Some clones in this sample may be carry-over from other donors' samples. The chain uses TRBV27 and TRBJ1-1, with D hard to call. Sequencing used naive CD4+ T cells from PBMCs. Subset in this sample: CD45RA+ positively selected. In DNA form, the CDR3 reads TGTGCCAGCAGTTTGGCCGGGGTCCGGGGCACTGAAGCTTTCTTT. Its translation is CASSLAGVRGTEAFF.